This T cell receptor (beta chain) was documented in a study of shared clonotypes between healthy human individuals. General study findings and limits: Memory subsets generally showed lower estimated richness than naive subsets. Generation probabilities were higher for clonotypes shared across all four sorted-subset donors than for unshared ones.

V dropped 4 bases and J dropped 1; count of bases not matched to a gene: 4. This CDR3 is built from 14 residues. Germline assignment: CDR1 SGHRS and CDR2 YFSETQ. Per the study methods: With immunoSEQ giving junction-only sequences and no quality scores, filtering differed. Sequenced by immunoSEQ multiplex PCR; TCRdb stores in-frame clones only, minus some. The DNA was the basis for D and trimming; V, J and clone size are from that table. This sample has 2 million to 2.5 million clones, with roughly 93% found just once. Of note for this clone: Its antigen remains unknown. Other nucleotide sequences from this sample produce the same CDR3.

Sequenced sample: naive CD4+ T cells from PBMCs. Described subset: CD45RA+ positively selected. This chain connects TRBV5-1 to TRBJ1-1; 7 bases agree with TRBD1. The clonotype comes from a man aged 18 to 29 in good health. Some clones in this sample may be carry-over from other donors' samples. The CDR3 protein is CASSRGTENTEAFF. CDR3 bases: TGCGCCAGCAGCCGAGGGACAGAGAACACTGAAGCTTTCTTT.